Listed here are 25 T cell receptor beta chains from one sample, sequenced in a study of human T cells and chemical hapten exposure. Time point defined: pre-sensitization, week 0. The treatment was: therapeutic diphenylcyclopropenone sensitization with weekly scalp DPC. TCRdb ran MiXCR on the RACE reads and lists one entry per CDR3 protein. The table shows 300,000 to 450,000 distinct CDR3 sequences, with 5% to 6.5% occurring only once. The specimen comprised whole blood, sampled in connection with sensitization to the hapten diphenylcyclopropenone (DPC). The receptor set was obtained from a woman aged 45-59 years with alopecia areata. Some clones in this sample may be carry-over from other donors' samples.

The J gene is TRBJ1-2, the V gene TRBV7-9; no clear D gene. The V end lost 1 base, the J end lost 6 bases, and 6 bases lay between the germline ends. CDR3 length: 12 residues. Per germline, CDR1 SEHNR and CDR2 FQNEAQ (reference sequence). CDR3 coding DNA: TGTGCCAGCAGCTTAGTTAGAGATGGCTACACCTTC. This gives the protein CASSLVRDGYTF.

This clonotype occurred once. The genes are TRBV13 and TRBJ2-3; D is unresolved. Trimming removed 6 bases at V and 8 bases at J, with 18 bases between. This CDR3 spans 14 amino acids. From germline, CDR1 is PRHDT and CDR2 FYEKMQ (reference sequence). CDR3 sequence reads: CASSEPAWTLTQYF. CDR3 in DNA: TGTGCCAGCAGTGAACCTGCCTGGACCCTTACGCAGTATTTT.

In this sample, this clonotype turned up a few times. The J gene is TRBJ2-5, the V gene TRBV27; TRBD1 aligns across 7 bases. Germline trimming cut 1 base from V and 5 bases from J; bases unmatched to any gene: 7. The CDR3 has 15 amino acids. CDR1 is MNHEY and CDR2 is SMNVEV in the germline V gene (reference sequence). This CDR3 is CASSLYGQGDETQYF. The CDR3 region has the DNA TGTGCCAGCAGTTTATACGGGCAGGGGGACGAGACCCAGTACTTC.

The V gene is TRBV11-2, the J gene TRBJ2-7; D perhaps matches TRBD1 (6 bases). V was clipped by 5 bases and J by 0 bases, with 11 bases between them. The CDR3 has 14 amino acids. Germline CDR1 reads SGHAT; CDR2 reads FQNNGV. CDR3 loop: CASSPGQNSYEQYF. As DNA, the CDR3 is TGTGCCAGCAGCCCAGGACAGAACTCCTACGAGCAGTACTTC.

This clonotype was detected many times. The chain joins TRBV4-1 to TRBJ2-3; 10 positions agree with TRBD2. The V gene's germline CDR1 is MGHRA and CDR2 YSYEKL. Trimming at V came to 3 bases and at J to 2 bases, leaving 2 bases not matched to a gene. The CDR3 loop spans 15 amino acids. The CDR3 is CASSHLAGATDTQYF. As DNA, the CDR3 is TGCGCCAGCAGCCACCTAGCGGGGGCCACAGATACGCAGTATTTT.

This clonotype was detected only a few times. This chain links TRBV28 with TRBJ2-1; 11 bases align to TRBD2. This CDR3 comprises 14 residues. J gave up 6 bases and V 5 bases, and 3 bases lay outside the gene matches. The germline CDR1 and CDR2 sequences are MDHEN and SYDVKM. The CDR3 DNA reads TGTGCCAGCAGTGGGACTAGCGGATTCAATGAGCAGTTCTTC. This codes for CASSGTSGFNEQFF.

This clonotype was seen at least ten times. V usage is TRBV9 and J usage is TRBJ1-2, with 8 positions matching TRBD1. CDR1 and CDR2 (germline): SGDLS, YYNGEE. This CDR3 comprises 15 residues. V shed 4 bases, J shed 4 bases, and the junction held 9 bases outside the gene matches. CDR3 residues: CASSHGQGAAYGYTF. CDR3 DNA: TGTGCCAGCAGCCACGGACAGGGAGCTGCCTATGGCTACACCTTC.

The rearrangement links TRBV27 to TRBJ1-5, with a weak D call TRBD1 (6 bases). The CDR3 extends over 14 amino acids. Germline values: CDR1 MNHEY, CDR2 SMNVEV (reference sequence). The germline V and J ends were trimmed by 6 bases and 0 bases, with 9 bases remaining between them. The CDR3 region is CASSDRHSNQPQHF. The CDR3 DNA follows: TGTGCCAGCAGCGACAGGCATAGCAATCAGCCCCAGCATTTT.

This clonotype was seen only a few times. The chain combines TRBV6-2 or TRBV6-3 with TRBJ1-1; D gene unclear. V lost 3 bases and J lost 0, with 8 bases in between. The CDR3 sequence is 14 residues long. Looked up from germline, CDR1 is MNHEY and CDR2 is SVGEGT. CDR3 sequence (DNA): TGTGCCAGCAGTTATCTGCAGGTGAACACTGAAGCTTTCTTT. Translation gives CASSYLQVNTEAFF.

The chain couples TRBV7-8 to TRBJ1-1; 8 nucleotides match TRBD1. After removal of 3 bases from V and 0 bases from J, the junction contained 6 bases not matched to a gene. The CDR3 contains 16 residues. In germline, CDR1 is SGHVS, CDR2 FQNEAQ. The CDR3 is CASSLGLDRVNTEAFF. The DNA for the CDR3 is TGTGCCAGCAGCTTGGGCCTGGACAGGGTGAACACTGAAGCTTTCTTT.

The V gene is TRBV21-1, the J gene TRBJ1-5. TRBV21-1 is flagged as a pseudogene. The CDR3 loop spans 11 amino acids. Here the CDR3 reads CASLSGQPQHF. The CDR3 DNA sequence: TGTGCCAGCCTCTCCGGTCAGCCCCAGCATTTT.

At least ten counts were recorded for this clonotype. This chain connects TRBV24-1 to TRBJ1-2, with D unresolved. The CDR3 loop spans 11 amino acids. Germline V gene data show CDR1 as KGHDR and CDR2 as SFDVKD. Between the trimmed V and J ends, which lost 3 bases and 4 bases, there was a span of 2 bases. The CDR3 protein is CATSDGYGYTF. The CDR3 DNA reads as TGTGCCACCAGTGATGGCTATGGCTACACCTTC.

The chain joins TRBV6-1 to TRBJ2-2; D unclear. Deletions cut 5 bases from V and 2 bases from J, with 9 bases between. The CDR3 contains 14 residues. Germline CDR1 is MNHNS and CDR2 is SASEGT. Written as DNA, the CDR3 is TGTGCCAGCAGTTGGACCGGAAACACCGGGGAGCTGTTTTTT. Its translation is CASSWTGNTGELFF.

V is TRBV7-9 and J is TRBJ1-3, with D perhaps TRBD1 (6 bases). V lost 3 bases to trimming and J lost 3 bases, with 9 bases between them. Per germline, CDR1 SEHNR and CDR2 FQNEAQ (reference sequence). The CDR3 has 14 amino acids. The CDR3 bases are TGTGCCAGCAGCTTTGGGGACATTGGAAACACCATATATTTT. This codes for CASSFGDIGNTIYF.

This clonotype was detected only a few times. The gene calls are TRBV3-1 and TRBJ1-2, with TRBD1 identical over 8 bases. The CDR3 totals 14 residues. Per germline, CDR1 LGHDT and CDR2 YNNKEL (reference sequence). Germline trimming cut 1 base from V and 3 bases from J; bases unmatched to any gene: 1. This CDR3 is CASSQAGQDYGYTF. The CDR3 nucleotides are TGTGCCAGCAGCCAAGCGGGACAGGACTATGGCTACACCTTC.

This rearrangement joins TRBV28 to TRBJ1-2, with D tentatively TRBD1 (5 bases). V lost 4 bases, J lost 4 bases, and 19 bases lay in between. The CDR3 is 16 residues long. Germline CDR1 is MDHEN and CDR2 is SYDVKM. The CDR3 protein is CASSSLQATGIYGYTF. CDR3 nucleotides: TGTGCCAGCAGTTCCCTACAGGCCACAGGCATCTATGGCTACACCTTC.

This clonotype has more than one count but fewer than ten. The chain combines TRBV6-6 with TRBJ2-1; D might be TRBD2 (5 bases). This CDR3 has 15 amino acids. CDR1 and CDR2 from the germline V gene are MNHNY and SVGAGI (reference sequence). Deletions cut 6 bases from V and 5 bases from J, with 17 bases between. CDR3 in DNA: TGTGCCAGCAGGATGAGCGGAAATGGGAACAATGAGCAGTTCTTC. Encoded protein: CASRMSGNGNNEQFF.

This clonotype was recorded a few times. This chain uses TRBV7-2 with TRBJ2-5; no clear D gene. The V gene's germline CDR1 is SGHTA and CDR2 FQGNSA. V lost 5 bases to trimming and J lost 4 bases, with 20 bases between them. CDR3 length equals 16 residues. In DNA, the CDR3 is TGTGCCAGCAGCCCACGCCCCAGGAGCTGGGGAGAGACCCAGTACTTC. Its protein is CASSPRPRSWGETQYF.

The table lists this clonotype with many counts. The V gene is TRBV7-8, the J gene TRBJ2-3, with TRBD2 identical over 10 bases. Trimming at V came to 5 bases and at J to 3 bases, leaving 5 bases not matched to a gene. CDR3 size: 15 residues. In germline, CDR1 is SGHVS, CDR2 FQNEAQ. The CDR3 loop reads CASSPPTSGTDTQYF. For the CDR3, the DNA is TGTGCCAGCAGCCCCCCGACTAGCGGGACAGATACGCAGTATTTT.

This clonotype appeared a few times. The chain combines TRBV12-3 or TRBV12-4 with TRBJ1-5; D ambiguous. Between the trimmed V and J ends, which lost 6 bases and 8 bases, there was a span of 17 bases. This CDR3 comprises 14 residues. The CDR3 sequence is CASSSPGYGEPQHF. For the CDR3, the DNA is TGTGCCAGCAGCTCTCCGGGCTACGGGGAGCCCCAGCATTTT.

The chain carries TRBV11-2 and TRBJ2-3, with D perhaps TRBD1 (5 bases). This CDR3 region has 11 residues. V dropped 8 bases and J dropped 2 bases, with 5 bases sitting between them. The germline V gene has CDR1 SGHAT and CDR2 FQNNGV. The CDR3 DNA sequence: TGTGCCAGCGGACACACAGATACGCAGTATTTT. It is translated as CASGHTDTQYF.

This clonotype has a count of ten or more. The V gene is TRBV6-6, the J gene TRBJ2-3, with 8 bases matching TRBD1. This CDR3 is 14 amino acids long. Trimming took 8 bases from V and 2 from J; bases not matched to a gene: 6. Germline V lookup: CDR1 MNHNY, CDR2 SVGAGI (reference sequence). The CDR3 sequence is CASVGQGLTDTQYF. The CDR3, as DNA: TGTGCCAGCGTTGGACAGGGACTCACAGATACGCAGTATTTT.

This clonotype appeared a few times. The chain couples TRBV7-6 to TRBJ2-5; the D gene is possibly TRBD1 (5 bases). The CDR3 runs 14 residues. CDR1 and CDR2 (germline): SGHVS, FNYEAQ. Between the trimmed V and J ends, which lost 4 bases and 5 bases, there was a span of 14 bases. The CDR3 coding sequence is TGTGCCAGCAGCTCCCGAAGGGGCGGTGAGACCCAGTACTTC. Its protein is CASSSRRGGETQYF.

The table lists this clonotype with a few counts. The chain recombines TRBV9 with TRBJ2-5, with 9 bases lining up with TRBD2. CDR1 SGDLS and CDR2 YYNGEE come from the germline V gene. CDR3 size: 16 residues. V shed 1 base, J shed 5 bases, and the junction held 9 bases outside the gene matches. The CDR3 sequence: CASSVNVAGDTETQYF. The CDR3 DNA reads TGTGCCAGCAGCGTAAATGTAGCGGGAGACACGGAGACCCAGTACTTC.

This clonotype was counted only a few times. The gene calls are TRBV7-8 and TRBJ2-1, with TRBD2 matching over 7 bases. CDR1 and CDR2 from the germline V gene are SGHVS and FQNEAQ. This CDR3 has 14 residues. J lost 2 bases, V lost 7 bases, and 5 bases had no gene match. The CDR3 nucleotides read TGTGCCAGCACCCTAGCGGTTACCTACAATGAGCAGTTCTTC. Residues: CASTLAVTYNEQFF.